These 27 T cell receptor beta chains share one sample of origin, sequenced in a study of blood T cell repertoires in COVID-19. The assay was immunoSEQ multiplex PCR, and TCRdb's table has in-frame clones only and misses some. The sample holds a few hundred thousand clones, about 89% seen once. The sample comprised peripheral blood. The receptors shown here come from a man aged 35 to 55 with acute or convalescent COVID-19.

In this sample, this clone turned up once. V and J are TRBV5-4 and TRBJ2-7; 9 nucleotides align to TRBD2. Germline CDR1 is SGHNT and CDR2 is YYREEE (reference sequence). This CDR3 is 14 amino acids long. The V segment lost 3 bases and the J segment 4 bases; nucleotides outside the gene matches: 5. The CDR3 DNA reads TGTGCCAGCAGCTCGTTTAGCGGGGGTTACGAGCAGTACTTC. Protein sequence: CASSSFSGGYEQYF.

This chain connects TRBV27 to TRBJ2-2; no definite D call. The CDR3 has 12 amino acids. V was pared by 5 bases and J by 1 base, with 2 bases between. In germline, CDR1 is MNHEY, CDR2 SMNVEV (reference sequence). The CDR3 region is CASSQNTGELFF. The DNA of the CDR3 is TGTGCCAGCAGTCAGAACACCGGGGAGCTGTTTTTT.

The V call is TRBV27, the J call TRBJ2-5; 9 positions match TRBD2. The CDR3 extends over 17 amino acids. The V and J ends lost 5 bases and 4 bases, in that order; junction bases with no gene match: 14. CDR1 and CDR2 from the germline V gene are MNHEY and SMNVEV (reference sequence). This chain's CDR3 is CASSPTPRAGGGETQYF. The DNA for the CDR3 is TGTGCCAGCAGTCCCACCCCGCGGGCGGGGGGGGGAGAGACCCAGTACTTC.

V is TRBV4-1 and J is TRBJ2-1; the match to TRBD2 covers 8 bases. The CDR3 extends over 17 amino acids. V shed 1 base, J shed 7 bases, and the junction held 12 bases outside the gene matches. Germline loops: CDR1 MGHRA, CDR2 YSYEKL. CDR3 sequence (DNA): TGCGCCAGCAGCCAAGCTGTTTCGGGGGGGGCCCGGAATGAGCAGTTCTTC. This codes for CASSQAVSGGARNEQFF.

CDR3 sequence: CASTAGLGGNQPQHF. The CDR3, as DNA: TGTGCCAGCACCGCGGGATTGGGAGGCAATCAGCCCCAGCATTTT. This chain links TRBV2 with TRBJ1-5; D gene uncertain. This CDR3 comprises 15 residues. With 7 bases removed from V and 2 bases from J, the gap between germline ends came to 15 bases. Germline V gives CDR1 SNHLY, CDR2 FYNNEI. Filled out from reference TRBV2 and TRBJ1-5, the complete variable domain reads EPEVTQTPSHQVTQMGQEVILRCVPISNHLYFYWYRQILGQKVEFLVSFYNNEISEKSEIFDDQFSVERPDGSNFTLKIRSTKLEDSAMYFCASTAGLGGNQPQHFGDGTRLSIL.

This rearrangement joins TRBV5-3 to TRBJ2-7; 7 bases are a match to TRBD2. TRBV5-3 is an ORF, with its function uncertain. CDR3 length: 17 residues. V trimming: 2 bases; J trimming: 3 bases; junction bases outside the gene matches: 14. The CDR3 DNA reads TGTGCCAGAAGCTTCTGTATGGTAGCGGGTGTCAACTACGAGCAGTACTTC. This codes for CARSFCMVAGVNYEQYF.

The chain carries TRBV15 and TRBJ2-2; TRBD1 aligns across 8 bases. The CDR3 runs to 15 residues. V dropped 1 base and J dropped 6; count of bases not matched to a gene: 4. CDR1 and CDR2 from the germline V gene are LNHNV and YYDKDF (reference sequence). The DNA for the CDR3 is TGTGCCACCAGCAGAGCGGGCAGGGGGCCCGGGGAGCTGTTTTTT. This gives the protein CATSRAGRGPGELFF.

CDR3 residues: CASSQDYGTGGFYGYTF. In DNA form, the CDR3 reads TGTGCCAGCAGCCAAGATTACGGGACAGGGGGTTTCTATGGCTACACCTTC. The chain carries TRBV3-1 (or the pseudogene TRBV3-2) and TRBJ1-2, with 11 bases lining up with TRBD1. The CDR3 is 17 residues long. The V segment lost 0 bases and the J segment 4 bases; nucleotides outside the gene matches: 7. Germline values: CDR1 LGHDT, CDR2 YNNKEL (reference sequence).

The genes are TRBV7-9 and TRBJ1-2; D is unresolved. Deletions cut 1 base from V and 3 bases from J, with 12 bases between. CDR3 size: 15 residues. Germline V gene data show CDR1 as SEHNR and CDR2 as FQNEAQ (reference sequence). The CDR3 loop reads CASSLVPGVDYGYTF. CDR3 in DNA: TGTGCCAGCAGCTTAGTACCAGGTGTTGACTATGGCTACACCTTC.

In its sample, this clone was seen a few times. This sequence joins TRBV7-9 and TRBJ2-1; tentative D call: TRBD1 (6 bases). The V end lost 4 bases, the J end lost 0 bases, and 10 bases lay between the germline ends. Germline V gives CDR1 SEHNR, CDR2 FQNEAQ (reference sequence). This CDR3 has 15 amino acids. The chain's CDR3 is CASSYRTVSYNEQFF. In DNA, the CDR3 is TGTGCCAGCAGCTATCGGACAGTCTCCTACAATGAGCAGTTCTTC.

The chain links TRBV21-1 to TRBJ2-7; the tabulated D call, TRBD2, remains unverified against the DNA. TRBV21-1 is designated a pseudogene. CDR3 length: 14 residues. The CDR3 spells CASSKVGSSYEQYF. CDR3 DNA: TGTGCCAGCAGCAAAGTCGGGAGCTCCTACGAGCAGTACTTC.

The CDR3 region is CASSLLRGASEQPQHF. DNA of the CDR3: TGTGCCAGCAGTTTACTCAGGGGGGCGTCGGAGCAGCCCCAGCATTTT. V usage is TRBV28 and J usage is TRBJ1-5, with 7 bases that match TRBD1. The trim removed 2 bases at V and 7 bases at J, leaving 11 bases unmatched. Germline CDR1 MDHEN, CDR2 SYDVKM. This CDR3 spans 16 amino acids.

V is TRBV5-1 and J is TRBJ2-7, with D maybe TRBD1 (5 bases). V shed 2 bases and J shed 7 bases, with 16 bases lying between them. The V gene's germline CDR1 is SGHRS and CDR2 YFSETQ. This CDR3 is 14 amino acids long. For the CDR3, the DNA is TGCGCCAGCAGCTTCGCCAGGGTTAAGGGTGAGCAGTACTTC. Translation: CASSFARVKGEQYF.

The CDR3 DNA reads as TGTGCCAGCAGCCAATGGCGGACTAGCGGGAGAGGCCATGAGCAGTTCTTC. As protein: CASSQWRTSGRGHEQFF. The chain couples TRBV3-1 (or the pseudogene TRBV3-2) to TRBJ2-1; 13 bases match TRBD2. The CDR3 is 17 amino acids. CDR1 and CDR2 from the germline V gene are LGHDT and YNNKEL (reference sequence). V trimming: 2 bases; J trimming: 8 bases; junction bases outside the gene matches: 9.

The genes are TRBV19 and TRBJ1-2; unclear D gene. Germline V gene sequence: CDR1 LNHDA, CDR2 SQIVND (reference sequence). This CDR3 spans 11 amino acids. V lost 3 bases and J 8 bases, leaving 7 bases between the germline ends. The CDR3 loop is CASSIAEGYTF. Written as DNA, the CDR3 is TGTGCCAGTAGTATCGCGGAAGGCTACACCTTC. The full variable domain, its missing parts supplied by reference TRBV19 and TRBJ1-2, is DGGITQSPKYLFRKEGQNVTLSCEQNLNHDAMYWYRQDPGQGLRLIYYSQIVNDFQKGDIAEGYSVSREKKESFPLTVTSAQKNPTAFYLCASSIAEGYTFGSGTRLTVV.

The chain couples TRBV10-3 to TRBJ2-1, with TRBD2 matching over 12 bases. V was clipped by 0 bases and J by 15 bases; unmatched bases: 9. Germline V lookup: CDR1 ENHRY, CDR2 SYGVKD. CDR3 length: 15 amino acids. CDR3 sequence (DNA): TGTGCCATCAGTGAGTCTAGTCTAGCGGGAGGGTTACCGTTCTTC. It yields the protein CAISESSLAGGLPFF.

CDR3 DNA: TGTGCCAGCAGCTTTAGTCCCGAGAACTATGGCTACACCTTC. Protein product: CASSFSPENYGYTF. V usage is TRBV5-5 and J usage is TRBJ1-2; D is undetermined. The CDR3 spans 14 residues. Germline values: CDR1 SGHKS, CDR2 YYEKEE (reference sequence). V was pared by 2 bases and J by 2 bases, with 10 bases between.

This clone turned up a few times. In the same sample, other DNA sequences code for this CDR3. The chain couples TRBV9 to TRBJ2-1; 13 bases align to TRBD2. Germline trimming cut 3 bases from V and 7 bases from J; bases unmatched to any gene: 4. Germline lookup yields CDR1 SGDLS and CDR2 YYNGEE. The CDR3 sequence is 15 residues long. The CDR3 region is CASSATSGGANEQFF. The CDR3 nucleotides read TGTGCCAGCAGCGCCACTAGCGGGGGGGCAAATGAGCAGTTCTTC.

The chain recombines TRBV11-2 with TRBJ2-7; 10 bases agree with TRBD2. V lost 2 bases and J lost 3; bases outside the gene matches: 4. CDR1 SGHAT and CDR2 FQNNGV come from the germline V gene. The CDR3 covers 15 residues. This CDR3 reads CASSLSLAGNYEQYF. CDR3 in DNA: TGTGCCAGCAGCTTATCACTAGCGGGAAACTACGAGCAGTACTTC.

The CDR3 DNA is TGTGCCAGCAGCTTAGTTCAGGGAAACAAAAACATTCAGTACTTC. Translation: CASSLVQGNKNIQYF. The chain uses TRBV11-2 and TRBJ2-4; D may be TRBD1 (5 bases). The CDR3 spans 15 residues. In germline, CDR1 is SGHAT, CDR2 FQNNGV. V was cut by 1 base and J by 3 bases, with 10 bases left in between.

This chain connects TRBV5-5 to TRBJ2-1; 10 nucleotides align to TRBD2. The CDR3 runs to 13 residues. Germline V gene data show CDR1 as SGHKS and CDR2 as YYEKEE (reference sequence). V was clipped by 7 bases and J by 6 bases; unmatched bases: 4. CDR3 amino acids: CASGLADLNEQFF. For the CDR3, the DNA is TGTGCCAGCGGACTAGCGGACCTCAATGAGCAGTTCTTC.

This chain connects TRBV9 to TRBJ1-1; 7 bases match TRBD1. The CDR3 sequence is 15 residues long. V lost 4 bases to trimming and J lost 1 base; unmatched junction nucleotides: 7. CDR1 SGDLS and CDR2 YYNGEE come from the germline V gene. This chain's CDR3 is CASSPRDSSNTEAFF. The CDR3, as DNA: TGTGCCAGCAGCCCCAGGGACAGTTCGAACACTGAAGCTTTCTTT.

The V and J genes are TRBV6-7 and TRBJ1-1, with D perhaps matching TRBD1 (5 bases). TRBV6-7 is annotated as an ORF whose role is uncertain. This CDR3 is built from 15 residues. The ends were cut back, 5 bases at V and 0 bases at J, with 13 bases in the middle. Written as DNA, the CDR3 is TGTGCCAGCAGTCTGGGACGGGAGGTGAACACTGAAGCTTTCTTT. This translates into CASSLGREVNTEAFF.

The rearrangement links TRBV19 to TRBJ2-2; 9 bases align to TRBD1. The CDR3 loop spans 15 amino acids. The germline CDR1 and CDR2 sequences are LNHDA and SQIVND (reference sequence). The ends lost 6 bases at V and 1 base at J; junction bases unmatched: 3. The CDR3 DNA sequence: TGTGCCAGTAGATTGGGACAGGGGAACACCGGGGAGCTGTTTTTT. This gives the protein CASRLGQGNTGELFF.

The chain carries TRBV7-8 and TRBJ2-5; possibly TRBD1 for D (5 bases). Between the trimmed V and J ends, which lost 2 bases and 1 base, there was a span of 11 bases. CDR1 is SGHVS and CDR2 is FQNEAQ in the germline V gene. This CDR3 spans 15 amino acids. The CDR3 loop reads CASSLMQGIQETQYF. CDR3 nucleotide sequence: TGTGCCAGCAGCTTAATGCAGGGTATCCAAGAGACCCAGTACTTC.

The chain uses TRBV29-1 and TRBJ2-1; TRBD2 matches at 7 bases. V was clipped by 8 bases and J by 8 bases; unmatched bases: 18. Per the germline V gene, CDR1 is SQVTM and CDR2 is ANQGSEA. This CDR3 contains 15 residues. CDR3 amino acids: CSTPRASGLLDEQFF. As DNA, the CDR3 is TGCAGCACCCCCAGGGCTAGCGGCCTTTTGGATGAGCAGTTCTTC.

This clone was recorded a few times. This chain joins TRBV28 and TRBJ2-7, with D possibly TRBD2 on 5 matching bases. The CDR3 is 14 residues long. V lost 7 bases and J lost 1, with 14 bases in between. The germline gives CDR1 MDHEN, CDR2 SYDVKM. The CDR3 region has the DNA TGTGCCAGCAAAAGTGGAGGAGTTTCCTACGAGCAGTACTTC. Protein: CASKSGGVSYEQYF. The complete variable domain, with remaining parts taken from reference TRBV28 and TRBJ2-7, reads DVKVTQSSRYLVKRTGEKVFLECVQDMDHENMFWYRQDPGLGLRLIYFSYDVKMKEKGDIPEGYSVSREKKERFSLILESASTNQTSMYLCASKSGGVSYEQYFGPGTRLTVT.